Shown below are 22 T cell receptor beta chains from a single sample sequenced in a study of cytomegalovirus exposure and HLA in healthy donors. The PCR made use of 60 Vbeta and 13 Jbeta primers. Libraries were prepared by immunoSEQ multiplex PCR; TCRdb keeps only in-frame clonotypes and omits some of them. Counted here are 160,000 or so clones, around 80% occurring once; the ten biggest clones make up around 6%. The sequencing sample was made of PBMCs. These receptors came from a man in his forties in good health and CMV-seronegative.

The V call is TRBV2, the J call TRBJ1-1; unclear D gene. Trimming stripped 6 bases from V and 1 base from J, with 9 bases between. Germline V gene sequence: CDR1 SNHLY, CDR2 FYNNEI. The CDR3 length is 13 residues. The CDR3 nucleotides read TGTGCCAGCAGCGCGAATGAGAACACTGAAGCTTTCTTT. It is translated as CASSANENTEAFF.

This clone was recorded a few times. This chain joins TRBV4-3 and TRBJ2-7, with TRBD2 identical over 7 bases. The CDR3 totals 15 residues. CDR1 LGHNA and CDR2 YSLEER come from the germline V gene. V lost 0 bases and J lost 2; bases outside the gene matches: 4. The CDR3 sequence is CASSQETGTTYEQYF. CDR3 DNA: TGCGCCAGCAGCCAAGAGACGGGGACTACCTACGAGCAGTACTTC.

The V call is TRBV5-4, the J call TRBJ2-1; 8 bases agree with TRBD2. Unmatched junction bases numbered 6, after V lost 1 base and J lost 6 bases. The CDR3 runs to 15 residues. Germline assignment: CDR1 SGHNT and CDR2 YYREEE (reference sequence). In DNA, the CDR3 is TGTGCCAGCAGCTTGCCGCGGGGGGTCTCCAATGAGCAGTTCTTC. This sequence encodes CASSLPRGVSNEQFF.

V and J are TRBV9 and TRBJ2-5; maybe TRBD2 (6 bases). CDR1 and CDR2 (germline): SGDLS, YYNGEE. This CDR3 has 14 amino acids. The V end lost 4 bases, the J end lost 4 bases, and 14 bases lay between the germline ends. The CDR3 sequence is CASSFQGGGETQYF. CDR3 nucleotide sequence: TGTGCCAGCAGCTTTCAGGGAGGTGGAGAGACCCAGTACTTC.

V is TRBV5-1 and J is TRBJ2-7; 9 bases match TRBD2. CDR3 size: 14 residues. Germline V lookup: CDR1 SGHRS, CDR2 YFSETQ. V was pared by 1 base and J by 5 bases, with 4 bases of the junction left unmatched. CDR3 in DNA: TGCGCCAGCAGCTTGTCCGGGACTAGCAACGAGCAGTACTTC. This translates into CASSLSGTSNEQYF.

The rearrangement joins TRBV19 to TRBJ2-7; D might be TRBD2 (5 bases). The CDR3 has 15 amino acids. V was shortened by 1 base and J by 0 bases, with 10 bases between the two germline ends. Germline V gene lookup returns CDR1 LNHDA and CDR2 SQIVND (reference sequence). This CDR3 is CASSIVPGSSYEQYF. DNA of the CDR3: TGTGCCAGTAGTATAGTCCCGGGGAGCTCCTACGAGCAGTACTTC.

This clone was picked up a small number of times. The rearrangement links TRBV9 to TRBJ1-2, with D perhaps TRBD1 (5 bases). Germline CDR1 SGDLS, CDR2 YYNGEE. This CDR3 has 14 amino acids. V was pared by 1 base and J by 0 bases, with 7 bases between. The CDR3 loop is CASSVQGSNYGYTF. CDR3 nucleotides: TGTGCCAGCAGCGTACAGGGATCTAACTATGGCTACACCTTC.

The chain combines TRBV12-5 with TRBJ1-5, with TRBD1 matching over 8 bases. This CDR3 contains 15 residues. Germline values: CDR1 LGHNT, CDR2 FRNRAP. V was pared by 1 base and J by 3 bases, with 2 bases of the junction left unmatched. The CDR3 DNA is TGTGCTAGTGGTTTGGGGACAGGGTACAATCAGCCCCAGCATTTT. Residues: CASGLGTGYNQPQHF.

The chain links TRBV5-4 to TRBJ2-3, with 7 bases fitting TRBD2. Germline CDR1 is SGHNT and CDR2 is YYREEE (reference sequence). V lost 3 bases and J lost 2; bases outside the gene matches: 9. CDR3 length equals 16 residues. Written as DNA, the CDR3 is TGTGCCAGCAGCTCCCCCTCTAGCGGTCACACAGATACGCAGTATTTT. Encoded protein: CASSSPSSGHTDTQYF. Supplemented by reference TRBV5-4 and TRBJ2-3, the full variable domain reads ETGVTQSPTHLIKTRGQQVTLRCSSQSGHNTVSWYQQALGQGPQFIFQYYREEENGRGNFPPRFSGLQFPNYSSELNVNALELDDSALYLCASSSPSSGHTDTQYFGPGTRLTVL.

The V and J genes are TRBV19 and TRBJ1-5, with D tentatively TRBD1 (6 bases). This CDR3 region has 14 residues. Between the trimmed V and J ends, which lost 5 bases and 4 bases, there was a span of 12 bases. Germline V gives CDR1 LNHDA, CDR2 SQIVND (reference sequence). The CDR3 here is CASSPWTANQPQHF. In DNA, the CDR3 is TGTGCCAGTAGTCCGTGGACAGCTAATCAGCCCCAGCATTTT.

This chain links TRBV19 with TRBJ2-6; the match to TRBD1 covers 7 bases. CDR3 length: 16 residues. The junction had 5 bases not matched to a gene; V was cut back by 5 bases and J by 1 base. Germline V gene lookup returns CDR1 LNHDA and CDR2 SQIVND (reference sequence). CDR3 sequence reads: CASSGDRPSGANVLTF. The CDR3 bases are TGTGCCAGTAGTGGGGACAGACCTTCTGGGGCCAACGTCCTGACTTTC.

The chain has TRBV6-5 and TRBJ2-3; D is undetermined. V was trimmed by 6 bases and J by 6 bases, leaving 10 bases between them. CDR3 size: 12 residues. Looked up from germline, CDR1 is MNHEY and CDR2 is SVGAGI. CDR3 in amino acids: CASRDGSDTQYF. For the CDR3, the DNA is TGTGCCAGCAGAGACGGGTCGGATACGCAGTATTTT.

This clone has a handful of counts. The chain has TRBV29-1 and TRBJ2-2; a weak D match, TRBD2 (6 bases). This CDR3 spans 14 amino acids. The ends were cut back, 5 bases at V and 1 base at J, with 11 bases in the middle. CDR1 and CDR2 (germline): SQVTM, ANQGSEA. This CDR3 reads CSVIGSLNTGELFF. The CDR3 DNA follows: TGCAGCGTTATCGGGAGCTTGAACACCGGGGAGCTGTTTTTT.

The J gene is TRBJ2-4, the V gene TRBV7-6; 9 bases map to TRBD1. From germline, CDR1 is SGHVS and CDR2 FNYEAQ. The V segment lost 4 bases and the J segment 12 bases; nucleotides outside the gene matches: 13. This CDR3 contains 15 residues. Here the CDR3 reads CASSSQPGQGMDQYF. CDR3 bases: TGTGCCAGCAGCTCCCAACCGGGACAGGGAATGGATCAGTACTTC.

As DNA, the CDR3 is TGCGCCACCTCGACAGGGGAAGGCACAGATACGCAGTATTTT. Its protein is CATSTGEGTDTQYF. The chain combines TRBV4-1 with TRBJ2-3; 8 bases are a match to TRBD1. Germline CDR1 and CDR2: MGHRA and YSYEKL. Trimming cost V 10 bases and J 1 base; bases outside gene matches: 7. The CDR3 runs 14 residues.

A note on this clone: Other DNA sequences in this sample translate to the same CDR3. The chain carries TRBV9 and TRBJ1-3, with D possibly TRBD1 on 5 matching bases. CDR1 and CDR2 from the germline V gene are SGDLS and YYNGEE. V lost 0 bases and J 2 bases, leaving 6 bases between the germline ends. The CDR3 runs to 14 residues. CDR3 residues: CASSVGGPGNTIYF. In nucleotides, the CDR3 is TGTGCCAGCAGCGTAGGGGGCCCTGGAAACACCATATATTTT. The variable domain in full, with the rest retrieved from reference TRBV9 and TRBJ1-3, is DSGVTQTPKHLITATGQRVTLRCSPRSGDLSVYWYQQSLDQGLQFLIQYYNGEERAKGNILERFSAQQFPDLHSELNLSSLELGDSALYFCASSVGGPGNTIYFGEGSWLTVV.

The gene calls are TRBV30 and TRBJ2-7; 7 bases line up with TRBD1. Trimming at V came to 6 bases and at J to 2 bases, leaving 7 bases not matched to a gene. The germline gives CDR1 GTSNPN, CDR2 SVGIG (reference sequence). This CDR3 region has 13 residues. CDR3 protein: CACLRTGPYEQYF. CDR3 DNA: TGTGCCTGTTTGAGGACAGGACCCTACGAGCAGTACTTC.

This clone came up once. The V and J genes are TRBV2 and TRBJ1-1; D possibly corresponds to TRBD1 (5 bases). CDR1 and CDR2 from the germline V gene are SNHLY and FYNNEI. This CDR3 contains 16 residues. V gave up 6 bases and J gave up 4 bases, with 21 bases separating them. The DNA for the CDR3 is TGTGCCAGCAGGGAGAGGTGGGGGGGGTTCGGCACTGAAGCTTTCTTT. Translated: CASRERWGGFGTEAFF.

CDR3 nucleotides: TGTGCCATCAGTCCCGTGGCAGGGAGCACAGATACGCAGTATTTT. Translated, it gives CAISPVAGSTDTQYF. This sequence joins TRBV10-3 and TRBJ2-3, with D possibly TRBD1 on 5 matching bases. The CDR3 consists of 15 residues. Trimming shortened V by 5 bases and J by 0 bases, and 12 bases separated the two germline ends. CDR1 ENHRY and CDR2 SYGVKD come from the germline V gene.

This chain connects TRBV6-6 to TRBJ1-4, with no clear D. The CDR3 runs to 12 residues. With 5 bases removed from V and 10 bases from J, the gap between germline ends came to 11 bases. Germline V CDR1 and CDR2: MNHNY, SVGAGI (reference sequence). CDR3 nucleotide sequence: TGTGCCAGCAGTCCGGAGGTAGGAAAACTGTTTTTT. Its translation: CASSPEVGKLFF.

This chain uses TRBV5-6 with TRBJ2-5; possible D gene TRBD2, 7 bases. Trimming removed 4 bases from V and 9 bases from J, with 19 bases in between. The CDR3 consists of 14 residues. Germline V gene data show CDR1 as SGHDT and CDR2 as YYEEEE. The CDR3 loop reads CASSPRGGKWAQYF. The CDR3 nucleotides are TGTGCCAGCAGCCCAAGGGGGGGGAAGTGGGCCCAGTACTTC. Full variable domain (rest looked up from reference TRBV5-6 and TRBJ2-5): DAGVTQSPTHLIKTRGQQVTLRCSPKSGHDTVSWYQQALGQGPQFIFQYYEEEERQRGNFPDRFSGHQFPNYSSELNVNALLLGDSALYLCASSPRGGKWAQYFGPGTRLLVL.

This clone was detected a few times. Other nucleotide sequences in the sample specify the same CDR3. J is TRBJ2-1 and V is TRBV2; D ambiguous. Germline V CDR1 and CDR2: SNHLY, FYNNEI. Trimming took 7 bases from V and 4 from J, leaving 8 bases between them. This CDR3 is 12 amino acids long. The CDR3 here is CASILEYNEQFF. For the CDR3, the DNA is TGTGCCAGCATCTTGGAGTACAATGAGCAGTTCTTC.